The clone carrying this T cell receptor (beta chain) was detected only once. Authors' analysis steps: Counts of nucleated cells, estimated from reference gene primer amplification, were obtained. The assay was immunoSEQ multiplex PCR, and TCRdb's table has in-frame clones only and misses some. The V and J calls and the clone size are those of that table, but D and trimming were determined from the DNA. The sample carries 120,000 to 150,000 clones, roughly four fifths recorded once. After removal of 5 bases from V and 1 base from J, the junction contained 5 bases not matched to a gene. CDR3 length equals 16 residues. CDR1 and CDR2 (germline): SGHTA, FQGNSA. This sample is part of a study of blood T cell repertoires in COVID-19. Background on the study: Spain, Italy and the United States supplied samples that represented acute and convalescent COVID-19. T cells, B-cell-depleted T cells, or PBMCs supplied cDNA or gDNA.

This TCR was sampled from a human donor with acute or convalescent COVID-19. The donor label of this sample is uncertain. This chain joins TRBV7-2 and TRBJ2-3, with 11 bases aligning to TRBD2. The sequencing sample was made of peripheral blood. CDR3 region: CASSLLAGARTDTQYF. The DNA of the CDR3 is TGTGCCAGCAGCCTACTAGCGGGGGCCCGCACAGATACGCAGTATTTT.